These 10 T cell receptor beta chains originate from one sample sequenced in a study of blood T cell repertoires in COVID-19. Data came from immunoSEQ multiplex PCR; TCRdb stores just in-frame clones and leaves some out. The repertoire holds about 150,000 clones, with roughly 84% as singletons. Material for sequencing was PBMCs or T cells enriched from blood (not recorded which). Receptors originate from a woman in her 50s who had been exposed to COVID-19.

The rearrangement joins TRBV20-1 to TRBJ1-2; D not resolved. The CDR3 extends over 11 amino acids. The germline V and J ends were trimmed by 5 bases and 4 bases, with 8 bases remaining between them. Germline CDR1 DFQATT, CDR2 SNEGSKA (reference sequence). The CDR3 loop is CSAYGSYGYTF. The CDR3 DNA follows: TGCAGTGCTTATGGGAGCTATGGCTACACCTTC.

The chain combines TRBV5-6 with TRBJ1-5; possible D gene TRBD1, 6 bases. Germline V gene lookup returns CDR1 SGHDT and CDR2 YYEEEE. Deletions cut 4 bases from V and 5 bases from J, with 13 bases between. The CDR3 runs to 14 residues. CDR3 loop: CASSPRGWDQPQHF. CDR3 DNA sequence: TGTGCCAGCAGCCCTAGGGGGTGGGATCAGCCCCAGCATTTT. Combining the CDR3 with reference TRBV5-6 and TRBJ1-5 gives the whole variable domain DAGVTQSPTHLIKTRGQQVTLRCSPKSGHDTVSWYQQALGQGPQFIFQYYEEEERQRGNFPDRFSGHQFPNYSSELNVNALLLGDSALYLCASSPRGWDQPQHFGDGTRLSIL.

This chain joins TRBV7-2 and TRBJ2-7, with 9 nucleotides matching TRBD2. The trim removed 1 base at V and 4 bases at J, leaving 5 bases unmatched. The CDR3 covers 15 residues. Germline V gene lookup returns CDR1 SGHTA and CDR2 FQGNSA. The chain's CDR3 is CASSLELAGRYEQYF. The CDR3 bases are TGTGCCAGCAGCTTAGAGCTAGCGGGGAGATACGAGCAGTACTTC.

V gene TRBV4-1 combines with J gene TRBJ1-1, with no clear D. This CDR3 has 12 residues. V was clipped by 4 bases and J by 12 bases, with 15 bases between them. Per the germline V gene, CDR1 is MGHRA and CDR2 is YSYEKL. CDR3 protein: CASSPVGAQSFF. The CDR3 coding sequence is TGCGCCAGCAGCCCGGTGGGAGCTCAGTCTTTCTTT.

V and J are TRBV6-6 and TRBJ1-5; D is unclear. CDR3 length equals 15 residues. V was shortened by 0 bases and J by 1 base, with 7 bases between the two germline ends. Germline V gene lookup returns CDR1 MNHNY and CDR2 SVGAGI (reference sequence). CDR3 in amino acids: CASSYSSRSNQPQHF. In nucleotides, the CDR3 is TGTGCCAGCAGTTACTCGTCCAGAAGCAATCAGCCCCAGCATTTT.

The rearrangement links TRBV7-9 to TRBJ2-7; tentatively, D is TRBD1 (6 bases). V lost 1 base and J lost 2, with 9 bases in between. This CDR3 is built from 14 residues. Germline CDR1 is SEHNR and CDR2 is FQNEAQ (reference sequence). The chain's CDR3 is CASSLGDKAYEQYF. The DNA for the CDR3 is TGTGCCAGCAGCTTAGGGGACAAAGCCTACGAGCAGTACTTC.

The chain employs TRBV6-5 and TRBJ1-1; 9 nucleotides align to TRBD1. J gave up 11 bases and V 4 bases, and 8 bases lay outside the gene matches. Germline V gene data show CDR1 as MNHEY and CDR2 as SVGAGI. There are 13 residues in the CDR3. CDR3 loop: CASSSTGGVGAFF. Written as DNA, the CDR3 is TGTGCCAGCAGTTCAACAGGGGGCGTAGGGGCTTTCTTT.

This chain's CDR3 is CASSLGGGRSYEQYF. The CDR3 DNA reads as TGCGCCAGCAGCTTGGGTGGCGGGAGATCGTACGAGCAGTACTTC. The rearrangement links TRBV5-1 to TRBJ2-7, with 7 bases lining up with TRBD2. V shed 0 bases and J 4 bases; nucleotides not matched to a gene: 7. The CDR3 sequence is 15 residues long. Germline V CDR1 and CDR2: SGHRS, YFSETQ.

The CDR3 coding sequence is TGTGCCAGCCAATGGACAGGGTCTGGCTACACCTTC. Protein sequence: CASQWTGSGYTF. This chain connects TRBV2 to TRBJ1-2; 8 bases match TRBD1. The CDR3 extends over 12 amino acids. Germline V gives CDR1 SNHLY, CDR2 FYNNEI. Unmatched junction bases numbered 6, after V lost 8 bases and J lost 7 bases.

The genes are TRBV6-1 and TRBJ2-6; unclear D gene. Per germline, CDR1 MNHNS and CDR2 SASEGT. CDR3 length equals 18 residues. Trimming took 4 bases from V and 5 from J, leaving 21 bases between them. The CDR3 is CASSAAVECNSRANVLTF. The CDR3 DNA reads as TGTGCCAGCAGTGCAGCAGTGGAATGTAACAGTCGGGCCAACGTCCTGACTTTC.